The next 26 T cell receptor beta chains were all read from a single sample in a study of T-cell memory formation after mild COVID-19. One entry per CDR3 protein, called by TCRdb with MiXCR from the 5' RACE reads. This repertoire shows about 110,000 distinct CDR3 sequences, 20% to 25% found once; its top ten account for 41%. The sample comprised PBMCs or a T cell subset sorted from them (not recorded which). These receptors were collected from a man aged 18 to 30 who had mild COVID-19 (a few samples of this study predate the infection). Cell type and time point are not known.

The V and J genes are TRBV6-6 and TRBJ2-5; D ambiguous. The length of the CDR3 is 13 residues. The V gene's germline CDR1 is MNHNY and CDR2 SVGAGI (reference sequence). V was pared by 1 base and J by 4 bases, with 7 bases between. The CDR3 bases are TGTGCCAGCAGTTACTGGACCGGAGAGACCCAGTACTTC. It yields the protein CASSYWTGETQYF.

This clonotype has just a few counts. The J gene is TRBJ2-1, the V gene TRBV27; 7 bases agree with TRBD1. Germline CDR1 reads MNHEY; CDR2 reads SMNVEV (reference sequence). The CDR3 covers 14 residues. V lost 3 bases to trimming and J lost 2 bases; unmatched junction nucleotides: 1. Here the CDR3 DNA reads TGTGCCAGCAGTTTCGACAGGGCCTACAATGAGCAGTTCTTC. Translated: CASSFDRAYNEQFF.

The V gene is TRBV10-3, the J gene TRBJ2-7, with a tentative D call TRBD1 (5 bases). The V end lost 9 bases, the J end lost 2 bases, and 17 bases lay between the germline ends. The CDR3 covers 14 residues. Germline-derived CDR1 and CDR2 are ENHRY and SYGVKD. In nucleotides, the CDR3 is TGTGCCATTTCTACCGACAGCTACCCCTACGAGCAGTACTTC. This encodes CAISTDSYPYEQYF.

This clonotype has more than one count but fewer than ten. This chain joins TRBV7-6 and TRBJ2-3; D may be TRBD2 (6 bases). CDR3 length: 19 amino acids. Trimming removed 5 bases from V and 2 bases from J, with 26 bases in between. Germline CDR1 SGHVS, CDR2 FNYEAQ. CDR3 nucleotides: TGTGCCAGCAGCAACGGGAAAAGGGCTAGCGAAGATATCACAGATACGCAGTATTTT. Its translation: CASSNGKRASEDITDTQYF.

The chain is built from TRBV11-1 and TRBJ2-7; D might be TRBD1 or TRBD2, each matching 5 bases. CDR1 and CDR2 (germline): SGHAT, FQDESV (reference sequence). Trimming pared 4 bases from V and 5 bases from J, leaving 18 bases between. The CDR3 consists of 15 residues. The CDR3 DNA reads TGTGCCAGCAGCTGGGAATCAGGGTTCGGGGACGAGCAGTACTTC. Residues: CASSWESGFGDEQYF.

The table lists this clonotype with a few counts. CDR3 DNA sequence: TGTGCCAGCAGCTTGGCCATGGGGAGTTCACCCCTCCACTTT. It specifies CASSLAMGSSPLHF. V usage is TRBV5-4 and J usage is TRBJ1-6, with D uncertain. V was shortened by 0 bases and J by 9 bases, with 10 bases between the two germline ends. Germline assignment: CDR1 SGHNT and CDR2 YYREEE (reference sequence). The CDR3 has 14 residues.

V gene TRBV27 combines with J gene TRBJ2-7; 8 nucleotides align to TRBD1. This CDR3 has 13 amino acids. V dropped 5 bases and J dropped 2; count of bases not matched to a gene: 2. The germline CDR1 and CDR2 sequences are MNHEY and SMNVEV (reference sequence). This CDR3 reads CASSPGQAYEQYV. The CDR3 DNA follows: TGTGCCAGCAGTCCGGGACAGGCCTACGAGCAGTACGTC.

This clonotype has more than one count but fewer than ten. The V gene is TRBV7-6, the J gene TRBJ2-3, with D possibly being TRBD1 or TRBD2 (5 bases each). The CDR3 runs 15 residues. Germline V gene sequence: CDR1 SGHVS, CDR2 FNYEAQ. V was pared by 5 bases and J by 2 bases, with 14 bases between. CDR3 amino acids: CASSLTRGITDTQYF. The CDR3 DNA follows: TGTGCCAGCAGCCTGACGAGGGGTATCACAGATACGCAGTATTTT.

The rearrangement uses TRBV7-2 and TRBJ2-7, with D perhaps TRBD2 (6 bases). V was clipped by 5 bases and J by 3 bases, with 17 bases between them. The germline V gene has CDR1 SGHTA and CDR2 FQGNSA. This CDR3 region has 15 residues. CDR3 bases: TGTGCCAGCAGCCCGAGGGGTGGAGGGTTCTACGAGCAGTACTTC. This gives the protein CASSPRGGGFYEQYF. Full variable domain (outside the CDR3, taken from reference TRBV7-2 and TRBJ2-7): GAGVSQSPSNKVTEKGKDVELRCDPISGHTALYWYRQSLGQGLEFLIYFQGNSAPDKSGLPSDRFSAERTGGSVSTLTIQRTQQEDSAVYLCASSPRGGGFYEQYFGPGTRLTVT.

This clonotype appeared a few times. The chain combines TRBV6-1 with TRBJ2-1; TRBD1 might be the D (7 bases). The CDR3 extends over 17 amino acids. From germline, CDR1 is MNHNS and CDR2 SASEGT. V was clipped by 5 bases and J by 2 bases, with 19 bases between them. The CDR3 nucleotides are TGTGCCAGCAGTCCCACGTGGCAGGGGGGCGCCTACAATGAGCAGTTCTTC. Its protein product is CASSPTWQGGAYNEQFF.

The chain uses TRBV10-3 and TRBJ2-5, with 11 bases matching TRBD1. Germline values: CDR1 ENHRY, CDR2 SYGVKD. The ends lost 2 bases at V and 4 bases at J; junction bases unmatched: 3. This CDR3 region has 15 residues. CDR3 sequence: CAISEPGQGGETQYF. The CDR3, as DNA: TGTGCCATCAGTGAGCCGGGACAGGGGGGAGAGACCCAGTACTTC.

The V gene is TRBV2, the J gene TRBJ2-1; 8 bases align to TRBD1. Germline V gene lookup returns CDR1 SNHLY and CDR2 FYNNEI. This CDR3 spans 13 amino acids. The J segment lost 5 bases and the V segment lost 7 bases, leaving 4 bases of the junction unmatched. The CDR3 DNA reads TGTGCCAGCACACGACAGGGGCACAATGAGCAGTTCTTC. It codes for CASTRQGHNEQFF. The full variable domain, its missing parts supplied by reference TRBV2 and TRBJ2-1, is EPEVTQTPSHQVTQMGQEVILRCVPISNHLYFYWYRQILGQKVEFLVSFYNNEISEKSEIFDDQFSVERPDGSNFTLKIRSTKLEDSAMYFCASTRQGHNEQFFGPGTRLTVL.

The table lists this clonotype with a count of one. This chain connects TRBV4-1 to TRBJ2-3, with 10 bases fitting TRBD2. CDR1 MGHRA and CDR2 YSYEKL come from the germline V gene. This CDR3 spans 17 amino acids. V lost 2 bases to trimming and J lost 3 bases; unmatched junction nucleotides: 8. The CDR3 region is CASSQPERGGFTDTQYF. The DNA for the CDR3 is TGCGCCAGCAGCCAACCGGAGCGGGGGGGTTTTACAGATACGCAGTATTTT.

The sample holds a few counts of this clonotype. V and J are TRBV6-2 or TRBV6-3 and TRBJ2-7; 9 bases match TRBD2. In germline, CDR1 is MNHEY, CDR2 SVGEGT. With 2 bases clipped from V and 4 bases from J, the junction kept 6 bases outside the gene matches. CDR3 size: 15 residues. DNA for the CDR3: TGTGCCAGCAGTTACGGCCTAGCGGGGCCTTACGAGCAGTACGTC. Amino acid sequence: CASSYGLAGPYEQYV.

The chain links TRBV29-1 to TRBJ1-2; no firm D call. The length of the CDR3 is 12 residues. The ends were cut back, 4 bases at V and 8 bases at J, with 14 bases in the middle. Germline CDR1 reads SQVTM; CDR2 reads ANQGSEA. CDR3 residues: CSVVGLQAGYTF. CDR3 DNA: TGCAGCGTTGTCGGTCTTCAGGCGGGCTACACCTTC.

J is TRBJ1-2 and V is TRBV12-3 or TRBV12-4; D is ambiguous. Trimming took off 5 bases at V and 3 bases at J, with 10 bases between the two ends. The CDR3 extends over 13 amino acids. The CDR3 loop is CASSLDGDYGYTF. In DNA form, the CDR3 reads TGTGCCAGCAGTCTTGACGGGGACTATGGCTACACCTTC.

This clonotype was recorded a few times. This rearrangement joins TRBV7-9 to TRBJ2-1, with no clear D. The germline V and J ends were trimmed by 3 bases and 7 bases, with 7 bases remaining between them. The length of the CDR3 is 12 residues. Looked up from germline, CDR1 is SEHNR and CDR2 is FQNEAQ (reference sequence). The CDR3 bases are TGTGCCAGCAGCTTCGATCCAAATGAGCAGTTCTTC. It encodes CASSFDPNEQFF.

This clonotype was observed a few times. The chain combines TRBV13 with TRBJ1-4, with D unresolved. This CDR3 comprises 15 residues. Looked up from germline, CDR1 is PRHDT and CDR2 is FYEKMQ (reference sequence). Trimming removed 5 bases at V and 5 bases at J, with 15 bases between. CDR3 DNA sequence: TGTGCCAGCAGCCTGAAAGGACGAGGGAATGAAAAACTGTTTTTT. Encoded protein: CASSLKGRGNEKLFF.

The chain has TRBV6-6 and TRBJ1-1, with D perhaps TRBD1 (6 bases). Germline V gene lookup returns CDR1 MNHNY and CDR2 SVGAGI (reference sequence). This CDR3 is built from 13 residues. V lost 6 bases and J 7 bases, leaving 15 bases between the germline ends. The CDR3 protein is CASRRTEAVEAFF. The DNA for the CDR3 is TGTGCCAGCAGGAGGACAGAAGCCGTTGAAGCTTTCTTT.

This clonotype was recorded only once. The rearrangement links TRBV6-2 or TRBV6-3 to TRBJ2-5; the match to TRBD1 covers 11 bases. Trimming took 6 bases from V and 5 from J; bases not matched to a gene: 11. This CDR3 spans 16 amino acids. Germline CDR1 and CDR2: MNHEY and SVGEGT. The CDR3 nucleotides are TGTGCCAGCAGGATTGACAGGACAGGGGGCTTTGAGACCCAGTACTTC. Encoded protein: CASRIDRTGGFETQYF.

This chain connects TRBV7-9 to TRBJ2-5, with D possibly TRBD2 on 5 matching bases. Germline CDR1 is SEHNR and CDR2 is FQNEAQ (reference sequence). This CDR3 has 12 residues. The ends were cut back, 8 bases at V and 0 bases at J, with 7 bases in the middle. The CDR3 bases are TGTGCCAGCGCCGGGAACCAAGAGACCCAGTACTTC. Protein sequence: CASAGNQETQYF.

The V and J genes are TRBV6-2 or TRBV6-3 and TRBJ2-5; D could derive from TRBD1 or TRBD2 (5 bases each). The CDR3 has 14 amino acids. Per the germline V gene, CDR1 is MNHEY and CDR2 is SVGEGT. Trimming took off 2 bases at V and 3 bases at J, with 10 bases between the two ends. The CDR3 DNA sequence: TGTGCCAGCAGTTACGTGGGGGAAAAAGAGACCCAGTACTTC. The encoded protein is CASSYVGEKETQYF.

The sample holds many counts of this clonotype. CDR3 protein: CATEAGVSSYNEQFF. The CDR3 DNA is TGTGCCACTGAGGCGGGGGTTAGCTCCTACAATGAGCAGTTCTTC. The gene calls are TRBV19 and TRBJ2-1, with TRBD2 matching 7 bases. V shed 10 bases and J 0 bases; nucleotides not matched to a gene: 9. Germline CDR1 reads LNHDA; CDR2 reads SQIVND (reference sequence). This CDR3 contains 15 residues.

The CDR3 DNA reads as TGTGCCAGCAGCTTAGGGCAGGGTACGGGTCAGCCCCAGCATTTT. Translated: CASSLGQGTGQPQHF. The chain is built from TRBV7-6 and TRBJ1-5; the D gene is possibly TRBD1 (5 bases). The CDR3 length is 15 residues. Germline assignment: CDR1 SGHVS and CDR2 FNYEAQ. V lost 1 base and J 6 bases, leaving 13 bases between the germline ends.

V is TRBV7-9 and J is TRBJ2-7; the D is unclear. With 1 base removed from V and 5 bases from J, the gap between germline ends came to 18 bases. CDR3 length equals 16 residues. Germline V gene lookup returns CDR1 SEHNR and CDR2 FQNEAQ (reference sequence). CDR3 amino acids: CASSLELSGVDHEQYF. CDR3 sequence (DNA): TGTGCCAGCAGCTTAGAGCTTTCTGGGGTAGACCACGAGCAGTACTTC.

This clonotype came up a few times. The chain recombines TRBV4-2 with TRBJ2-5; D possibly uses TRBD1 or TRBD2 (5 bases each). From germline, CDR1 is LGHNA and CDR2 YNFKEQ. The V gene lost 4 bases and the J gene lost 5 bases, with 17 bases spanning the gap. The CDR3 covers 15 residues. CDR3 amino acids: CASSREGRRLETQYF. The CDR3 DNA reads TGTGCCAGCAGCCGAGAGGGACGTAGGTTGGAGACCCAGTACTTC.